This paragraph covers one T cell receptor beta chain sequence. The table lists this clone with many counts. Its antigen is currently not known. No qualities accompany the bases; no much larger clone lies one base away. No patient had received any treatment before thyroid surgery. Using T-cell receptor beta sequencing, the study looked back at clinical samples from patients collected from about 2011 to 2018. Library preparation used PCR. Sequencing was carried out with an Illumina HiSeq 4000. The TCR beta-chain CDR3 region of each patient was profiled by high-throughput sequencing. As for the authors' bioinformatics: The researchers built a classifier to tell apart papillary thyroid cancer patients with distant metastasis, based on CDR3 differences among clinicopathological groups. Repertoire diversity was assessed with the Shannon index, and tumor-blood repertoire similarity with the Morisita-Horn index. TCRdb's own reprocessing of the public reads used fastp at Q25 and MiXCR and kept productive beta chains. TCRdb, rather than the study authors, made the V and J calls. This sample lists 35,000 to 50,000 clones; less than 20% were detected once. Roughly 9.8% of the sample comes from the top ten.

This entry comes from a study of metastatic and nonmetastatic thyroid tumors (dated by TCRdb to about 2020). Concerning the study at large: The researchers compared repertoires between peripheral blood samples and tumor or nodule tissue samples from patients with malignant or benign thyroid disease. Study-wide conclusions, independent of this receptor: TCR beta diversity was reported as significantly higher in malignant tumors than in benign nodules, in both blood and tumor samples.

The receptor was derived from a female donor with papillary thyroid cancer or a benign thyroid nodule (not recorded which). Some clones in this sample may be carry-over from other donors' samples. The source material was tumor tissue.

The CDR3 corresponds to CASTLQRTNTEAFF. The DNA sequence is given as TGTGCCAGCACCCTACAGAGAACAAACACTGAAGCTTTCTTT. This chain is built from TRBV6-1 and TRBJ1-1, with the D gene call left open. The CDR3 spans 14 residues, from the cysteine through the phenylalanine. The CDR3 DNA has 42 bases and is translated from base 1. Trimming costs V 7 bases and J 2 bases, and their ends lie 14 bases apart. The germline V gene specifies MNHNS as CDR1 and SASEGT as CDR2.